This T cell receptor (beta chain) was obtained from a study of cytomegalovirus exposure and HLA in healthy donors. The PCR made use of 60 Vbeta and 13 Jbeta primers. Libraries were prepared by immunoSEQ multiplex PCR; TCRdb keeps only in-frame clonotypes and omits some of them. The data show roughly 150,000 clones, around four fifths seen once. V lost 7 bases to trimming and J lost 8 bases; unmatched junction nucleotides: 11. This CDR3 region has 15 residues. Germline CDR1 LNHDA, CDR2 SQIVND (reference sequence). V is TRBV19 and J is TRBJ1-2; 12 bases line up with TRBD1. Specimen: PBMCs. The TCR comes from a man between 18 and 35 years old in good health and CMV-seropositive. The CDR3 sequence is CASTEGTGGLMGYTF. Here the CDR3 DNA reads TGTGCCAGTACCGAAGGGACAGGGGGCCTTATGGGCTACACCTTC.